Listed below are T cell receptor beta chains from one sample, sequenced in a study of cytomegalovirus exposure and HLA in healthy donors. The method was immunoSEQ multiplex PCR; TCRdb's version includes in-frame clones alone and lacks a portion of them. The profile shows about 150,000 clones, 70% to 80% of them singletons. What was sequenced was PBMCs. These receptors all stem from a human donor in good health. The CDR3 runs from the conserved cysteine through the conserved F or W. The D gene is left open where the match is weak. Only some rows state a clone size, as once, few, many or a class for expanded clones.

>TRBV11-2|-|-|TRBJ1-3
TGTGCCAGCAGCCCCGGGTCCTCTGGAAACACCATATATTTT
CASSPGSSGNTIYF
>TRBV6-5|-|TRBD1|TRBJ2-5
TGTGCCAGCAGCTGGGACAGGAAAGAGACCCAGTACTTC
CASSWDRKETQYF
>TRBV5-6|-|-|TRBJ1-2
TGTGCCAGCTGGGGAGTCGGACAGAACTATGGCTACACCTTC
CASWGVGQNYGYTF
>TRBV18|once|-|TRBJ2-1
TGTGCCAGCTCACCACCGATAAACTACAGGGACGCCGTAATTTACAATGAGCAGTTCTTC
CASSPPINYRDAVIYNEQFF
>TRBV6-6|-|TRBD1|TRBJ1-5
TGTGCCAGCAGTTCTGACAGGGTATATCAGCCCCAGCATTTT
CASSSDRVYQPQHF
>TRBV29-1|-|-|TRBJ1-2
TGCAGCGTCTTAAAGCGGGGGGCGCACGGCTACACCTTC
CSVLKRGAHGYTF
>TRBV29-1|once|-|TRBJ2-2
TGCAGCGTTGCTAGGGGGAACACCGGGGAGCTGTTTTTT
CSVARGNTGELFF
>TRBV29-1|-|-|TRBJ1-1
TGCAGCGTTGAGGATAGGGGGAGAACTGAAGCTTTCTTT
CSVEDRGRTEAFF
>TRBV7-9|-|TRBD1|TRBJ2-7
TGTGCCAGCAGCTTTGCAGGGGGCGAGCAGTACTTC
CASSFAGGEQYF
>TRBV28|few|TRBD2|TRBJ2-7
TGTGCCAGCAGTTACGCGGGAGGGTCCTACGAGCAGTACTTC
CASSYAGGSYEQYF
>TRBV4-1|once|-|TRBJ2-1
TGCGCCAGCAGCCAAGGGGGGCCGGGTGAGCAGTTCTTC
CASSQGGPGEQFF
>TRBV5-6|-|TRBD1|TRBJ2-4
TGTGCCAGCAGCGCAGGACAGGGAAGGTTTGGAAACATTCAGTACTTC
CASSAGQGRFGNIQYF
>TRBV4-3|-|-|TRBJ1-4
TGCGCCAGCAGCCAACTCCCCCTTGATGAAAAACTGTTTTTT
CASSQLPLDEKLFF
>TRBV7-9|-|TRBD2|TRBJ2-1
TGTGCCTCACTAGCGGGAAGAACAGAAAAAAGATACAATGAGCAGTTCTTC
CASLAGRTEKRYNEQFF
>TRBV29-1|-|-|TRBJ2-7
TGCAGCGTTGTTAGCGGCGCGACTAAAAGCTCCTACGAGCAGTACTTC
CSVVSGATKSSYEQYF
>TRBV19|-|TRBD1|TRBJ1-5
TGTGCCAGTAGCCTTATGGGAGGACAGGTACGTCAGCCCCAGCATTTT
CASSLMGGQVRQPQHF
>TRBV20-1|-|-|TRBJ2-3
TGCAGTGTTCATGAGCGTCAGAGGAAGTATTTT
CSVHERQRKYF
>TRBV14|-|-|TRBJ2-1
TGTGCCAGCGGCACGGTAGGAGGAAATGAGCAGTTCTTC
CASGTVGGNEQFF
>TRBV15|-|TRBD2|TRBJ2-2
TGTGCCACCAGCAGAGTGACTAGCGGGACCGGGGAGCTGTTTTTT
CATSRVTSGTGELFF
>TRBV7-9|-|-|TRBJ2-7
TGTTCCAGCAGCCTGGGTACCTCCGGACAGACCGAGCAGTACTTC
CSSSLGTSGQTEQYF
>TRBV19|once|-|TRBJ2-5
TGTGCCAGTAGTATCGGGGTTTCAGAGACCCAGTACTTC
CASSIGVSETQYF
>TRBV7-9|-|-|TRBJ1-2
TGTGCCAGCAGCGTCGGACAGAATAACTATGGCTACACCTTC
CASSVGQNNYGYTF
>TRBV7-2|-|-|TRBJ2-7
TGTGCCAGCAGCTTGGACTCCTTCTACGAGCAGTACTTC
CASSLDSFYEQYF
>TRBV19|-|TRBD2|TRBJ2-1
TGTGCCACCCTAAGCTTAGCGGGGGGCCCCCTGGCCAATGAGCAGTTCTTC
CATLSLAGGPLANEQFF
>TRBV5-8|-|-|TRBJ2-5
TGTGCCAGCAGCTGGCCCCTCGAGACCCAGTACTTC
CASSWPLETQYF
>TRBV5-1|-|-|TRBJ1-1
TGCGCCAGCAGCTCGGAGACAGGTTTGAACACTGAAGCTTTCTTT
CASSSETGLNTEAFF
>TRBV6-6|few|-|TRBJ2-7
TGTGCCAGCAGCCCACAGGGCTTGGGGGAGCAGTACTTC
CASSPQGLGEQYF
>TRBV19|few|TRBD1|TRBJ1-2
TGTGCCAGTAGTCCCGGGACAGGGGGAAGTAACTATGGCTACACCTTC
CASSPGTGGSNYGYTF
>TRBV7-9|-|-|TRBJ2-7
TGTGCCAGCAGCTTGGGGAACCCAGGGAGGTACGAGCAGTACTTC
CASSLGNPGRYEQYF
>TRBV7-9|-|TRBD1|TRBJ2-7
TGTGCCAGCAGCTTATTCGTAGGGACAGGGATTGAGCAGTACTTC
CASSLFVGTGIEQYF
>TRBV30|-|TRBD2|TRBJ2-3
TGTGCCTGGACCCCTTCCGGGACTAGCGGGAGGGGGGCAGATACGCAGTATTTT
CAWTPSGTSGRGADTQYF
>TRBV7-2|-|TRBD2|TRBJ2-7
TGTGCCAGCAGCTTGGAGGGGACTAGCGGAACCTACGAGCAGTACTTC
CASSLEGTSGTYEQYF
>TRBV10-2|-|-|TRBJ1-1
TGCGCCAGCAGCCTAACTCCGAACACTGAAGCTTTCTTT
CASSLTPNTEAFF
>TRBV19|-|TRBD1|TRBJ2-1
TGTGCCAGTAGAACCGGGACAGGGGGCCATGAGCAGTTCTTC
CASRTGTGGHEQFF
>TRBV6-1|-|TRBD2|TRBJ2-1
TGTGCCAGCAGTGAAATAATCGGGCGGGAGGGGGATGAGCAGTTCTTC
CASSEIIGREGDEQFF
>TRBV7-9|-|-|TRBJ2-2
TGTGCCAGCAGCTTATCGCGCGGGGAGCTGTTTTTT
CASSLSRGELFF
>TRBV7-2|-|-|TRBJ2-6
TGTGCCAGCAGCTCGGCTACGGGATACTCTGGGGCCAACGTCCTGACTTTC
CASSSATGYSGANVLTF
>TRBV28|-|-|TRBJ2-5
TGTGCCAGCAGTCTGACTAGTGGCTGGGGAGAGACCCAGTACTTC
CASSLTSGWGETQYF
>TRBV5-6|once|-|TRBJ2-3
TGTGCCAGCAGGGGGCAAGATCTGGGTACGCAGTATTTT
CASRGQDLGTQYF
>TRBV5-5|-|TRBD1|TRBJ1-5
TGTGCCAGCAGCTTGGGACAGGGGTCTAGCAATCAGCCCCAGCATTTT
CASSLGQGSSNQPQHF
>TRBV2|once|-|TRBJ2-3
TGTGCCAGCAGTGATTTGGTGTGGGGAGGCGCTAGCACAGATACGCAGTATTTT
CASSDLVWGGASTDTQYF
>TRBV6-1|-|TRBD2|TRBJ2-5
TGTGCCAGCATGGGGACTAGCGGTTCCTCAGTGCAGTACTTC
CASMGTSGSSVQYF
>TRBV6-5|-|-|TRBJ2-5
TGTGCCAGCAGTTTACTAGCGATCAGGGGCGCGGAGACCCAGTACTTC
CASSLLAIRGAETQYF
>TRBV5-1|-|-|TRBJ2-5
TGCGCCAGCAGCTTTGGTTCACCGGGGTTACAAGAGACCCAGTACTTC
CASSFGSPGLQETQYF
>TRBV5-1|-|-|TRBJ1-6
TGCGCCAGCAGCTCTACGACAGTGAATTCACCCCTCCACTTT
CASSSTTVNSPLHF
>TRBV6-5|-|TRBD1|TRBJ1-2
TGTGCCAGCACTCGGACAGGGCATAGCTACACCTTC
CASTRTGHSYTF
>TRBV5-6|-|-|TRBJ2-1
TGTGCCAGCAGCTTAGACTTTTCGCGTGGCAATGAGCAGTTCTTC
CASSLDFSRGNEQFF
>TRBV19|-|TRBD2|TRBJ2-7
TGTGCCAGTAGTATAACTCTAGCGGGGATCTACGAGCAGTACTTC
CASSITLAGIYEQYF
>TRBV2|-|TRBD1|TRBJ1-5
TGTGCCAGCAGTGCCGGGACAGGGAGTCAGCCCCAGCATTTT
CASSAGTGSQPQHF
>TRBV21-1|-|-|TRBJ2-7
TGTGCCAGCAGCAAAGAGGACTGGCCCCTCCCCTACGAGCAGTACTTC
CASSKEDWPLPYEQYF
>TRBV7-9|once|TRBD1|TRBJ2-5
TGTGCCAGCAGCACAGACAGGGGGCTTTGGAGACAAGAGACCCAGTACTTC
CASSTDRGLWRQETQYF
>TRBV7-9|-|TRBD2|TRBJ2-3
TGTTCCAGCAGCCAATGGGGAGGGTATATTACAGATACGCAGTATTTT
CSSSQWGGYITDTQYF
>TRBV9|-|-|TRBJ1-5
TGTGCCAGCAGCGACGGGGAGGGTAGCAATCAGCCCCAGCATTTT
CASSDGEGSNQPQHF
>TRBV7-9|-|-|TRBJ1-1
TGTGCCAGCAGCCCTACAGGGAACACTGAAGCTTTCTTT
CASSPTGNTEAFF
>TRBV5-1|-|TRBD2|TRBJ2-7
TGCGCCAGCAGCGTGGCGGGAGGGCCGTACGAGCAGTACTTC
CASSVAGGPYEQYF
>TRBV6-1|-|-|TRBJ2-2
TGTGCCAGCAGTGTCACGGTGACCGGGGAGCTGTTTTTT
CASSVTVTGELFF
>TRBV7-2|-|-|TRBJ2-1
TGTGCCAGCAGCTATATTTGGAGGCCTCCCCGGGACAATGAGCAGTTCTTC
CASSYIWRPPRDNEQFF
>TRBV28|-|-|TRBJ1-2
TGTGCCAGCAGTCCCCGGCGAGGGGGCTATGGCTACACCTTC
CASSPRRGGYGYTF